The clone carrying this T cell receptor (beta chain) occurred many times. Antigen specificity is unknown. The sample comes from a study of Graves' ophthalmopathy and Graves' hyperthyroidism. At the level of the study: No treatment had been given when peripheral blood was collected at initial diagnosis.

RNA transcripts served as template for amplifying TCR beta CDR3 sequences. Amplification began with first-round RT-PCR using HTBI primers, then second-round multiplex PCR was performed. Via MiXCR, TCRdb re-called the multiplex PCR reads, giving one row per CDR3 protein. The table has about 380,000 distinct CDR3 sequences, less than 20% seen once. The CDR3 is 16 amino acids. V lost 4 bases and J lost 0; bases outside the gene matches: 6. The V gene's germline CDR1 is LNHDA and CDR2 SQIVND (reference sequence). Whole-study findings and limits: Blood was where most expanded thyroid clonotypes above 0.001 frequency also turned up.

Diagnosis relied on clinical symptoms, serum thyroxine, TRAb, thyroid ultrasound and orbital computed tomography. The receptor's source is a woman younger than 30 with stable Graves' hyperthyroidism. Sequenced: peripheral blood. The V and J genes are TRBV19 and TRBJ1-1, with 9 bases aligning to TRBD1. CDR3 in DNA: TGTGCCAGTAGTAAAACAGGGGGCCGGGTGAACACTGAAGCTTTCTTT. It yields the protein CASSKTGGRVNTEAFF. The full variable domain, rest sourced from reference TRBV19 and TRBJ1-1, is DGGITQSPKYLFRKEGQNVTLSCEQNLNHDAMYWYRQDPGQGLRLIYYSQIVNDFQKGDIAEGYSVSREKKESFPLTVTSAQKNPTAFYLCASSKTGGRVNTEAFFGQGTRLTVV.